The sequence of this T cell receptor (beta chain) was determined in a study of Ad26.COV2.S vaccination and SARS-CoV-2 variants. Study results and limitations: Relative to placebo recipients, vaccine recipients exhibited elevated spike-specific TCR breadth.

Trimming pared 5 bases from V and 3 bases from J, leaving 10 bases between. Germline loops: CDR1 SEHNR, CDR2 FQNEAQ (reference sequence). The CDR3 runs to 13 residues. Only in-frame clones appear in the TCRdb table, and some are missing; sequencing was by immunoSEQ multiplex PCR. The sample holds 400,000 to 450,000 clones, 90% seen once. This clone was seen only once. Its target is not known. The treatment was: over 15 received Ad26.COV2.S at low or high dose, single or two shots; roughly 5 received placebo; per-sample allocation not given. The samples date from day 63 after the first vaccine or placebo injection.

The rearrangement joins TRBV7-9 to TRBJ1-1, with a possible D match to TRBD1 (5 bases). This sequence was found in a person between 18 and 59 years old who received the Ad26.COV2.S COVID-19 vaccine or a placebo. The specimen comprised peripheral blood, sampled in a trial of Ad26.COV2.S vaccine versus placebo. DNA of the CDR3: TGTGCCAGCAGCCAGACAGATTACACTGAAGCTTTCTTT. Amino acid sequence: CASSQTDYTEAFF.